This T cell receptor (beta chain) comes out of a study of Tregs in tolerant kidney transplant recipients. The CDR3 consists of 14 residues. V lost 4 bases to trimming and J lost 2 bases, with 10 bases between them. Germline CDR1 and CDR2: MGHDK and SYGVNS. This clone was recorded only once. Its antigen is undetermined. Clones were read by immunoSEQ multiplex PCR, and TCRdb kept only the in-frame ones, dropping some. The sample includes tens of thousands of clones, roughly 84% of them seen just once. Study-level results: Biological reproducibility was not directly addressed, but technical replication error appeared minimal. Few patients were studied, so findings need validation in larger groups. The most relevant donor-specific Treg TCRbeta repertoire apparently came from expansion with activated donor B cells.

Thawed PBMCs were FACS-sorted into unstimulated CD4+CD25+CD127- regulatory T cells, CD4+CD25- non-regulatory cells, CD4 and CD8 cells. This receptor was obtained from a human donor in good health. The material sequenced was CD4+ T cells from blood. V is TRBV25-1 and J is TRBJ2-3, with D perhaps matching TRBD2 (5 bases). CDR3 nucleotide sequence: TGTGCCAGCAGTGGGCGGGTAAACACAGATACGCAGTATTTT. This codes for CASSGRVNTDTQYF.